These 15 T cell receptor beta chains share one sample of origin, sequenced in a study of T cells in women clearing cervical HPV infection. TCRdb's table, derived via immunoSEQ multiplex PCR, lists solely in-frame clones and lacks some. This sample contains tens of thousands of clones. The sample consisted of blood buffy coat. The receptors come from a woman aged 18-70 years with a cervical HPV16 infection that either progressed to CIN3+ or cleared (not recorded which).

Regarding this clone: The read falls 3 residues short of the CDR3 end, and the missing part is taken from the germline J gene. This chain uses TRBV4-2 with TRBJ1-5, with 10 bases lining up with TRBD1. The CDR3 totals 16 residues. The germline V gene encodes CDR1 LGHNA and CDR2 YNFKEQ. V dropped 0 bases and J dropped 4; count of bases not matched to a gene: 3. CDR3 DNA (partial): TGTGCCAGCAGCCAAGAGGGGGACAGGGGTAATCAGCCC. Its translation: CASSQEGDRGNQP. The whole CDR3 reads CASSQEGDRGNQPQHF.

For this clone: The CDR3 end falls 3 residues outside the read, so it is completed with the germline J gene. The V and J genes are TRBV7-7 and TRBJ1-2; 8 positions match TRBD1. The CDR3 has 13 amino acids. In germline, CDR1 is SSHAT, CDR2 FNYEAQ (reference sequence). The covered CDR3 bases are TGTGCCAGCAGCGCCCAGGGGGCCGGCGAC. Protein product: CASSAQGAGD. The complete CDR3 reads CASSAQGAGDYTF. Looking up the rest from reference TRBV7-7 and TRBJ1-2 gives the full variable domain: GAGVSQSPRYKVTKRGQDVTLRCDPISSHATLYWYQQALGQGPEFLTYFNYEAQPDKSGLPSDRFSAERPEGSISTLTIQRTEQRDSAMYRCASSAQGAGDYTFGSGTRLTVV.

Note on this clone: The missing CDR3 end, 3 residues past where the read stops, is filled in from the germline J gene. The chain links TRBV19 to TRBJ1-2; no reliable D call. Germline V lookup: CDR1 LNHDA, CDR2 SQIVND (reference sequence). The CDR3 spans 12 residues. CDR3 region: CASMGSYNDYTF. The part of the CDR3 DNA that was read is TGTGCCAGTATGGGCTCCTACAATGAC.

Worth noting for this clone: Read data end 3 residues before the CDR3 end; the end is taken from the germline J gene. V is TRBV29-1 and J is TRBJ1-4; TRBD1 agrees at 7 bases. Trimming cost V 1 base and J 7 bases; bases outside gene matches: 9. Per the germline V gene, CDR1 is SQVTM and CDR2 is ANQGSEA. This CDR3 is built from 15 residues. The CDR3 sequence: CSVEGGQQRGEKLFF. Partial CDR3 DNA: TGCAGCGTTGAAGGGGGACAGCAAAGGGGTGAAAAA.

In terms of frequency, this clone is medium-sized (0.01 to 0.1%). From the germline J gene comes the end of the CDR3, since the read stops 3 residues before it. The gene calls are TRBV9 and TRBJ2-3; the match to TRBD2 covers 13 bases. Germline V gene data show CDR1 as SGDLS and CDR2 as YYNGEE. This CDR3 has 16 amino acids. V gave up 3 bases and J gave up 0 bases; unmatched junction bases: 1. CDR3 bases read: TGTGCCAGCAGCGCACTAGCGGGAGGGAGCACAGATACG. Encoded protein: CASSALAGGSTDT. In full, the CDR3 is CASSALAGGSTDTQYF.

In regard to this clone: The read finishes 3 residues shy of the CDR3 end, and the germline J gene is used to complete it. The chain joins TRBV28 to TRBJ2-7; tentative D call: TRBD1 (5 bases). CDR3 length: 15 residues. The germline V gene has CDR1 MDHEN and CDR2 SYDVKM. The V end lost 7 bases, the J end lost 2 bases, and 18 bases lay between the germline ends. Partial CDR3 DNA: TGTGCCAGCACCCCAGGGCAGGGTCGAACCTACGAG. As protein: CASTPGQGRTYE. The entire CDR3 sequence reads CASTPGQGRTYEQYF.

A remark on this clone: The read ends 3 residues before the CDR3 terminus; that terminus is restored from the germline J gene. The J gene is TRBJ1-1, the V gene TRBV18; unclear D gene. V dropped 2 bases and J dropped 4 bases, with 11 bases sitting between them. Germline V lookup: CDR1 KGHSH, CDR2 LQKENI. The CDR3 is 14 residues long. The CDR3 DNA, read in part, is TGTGCCAGCTCACCAGGCCGGGTGGGCACTGAA. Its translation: CASSPGRVGTE. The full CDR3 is CASSPGRVGTEAFF.

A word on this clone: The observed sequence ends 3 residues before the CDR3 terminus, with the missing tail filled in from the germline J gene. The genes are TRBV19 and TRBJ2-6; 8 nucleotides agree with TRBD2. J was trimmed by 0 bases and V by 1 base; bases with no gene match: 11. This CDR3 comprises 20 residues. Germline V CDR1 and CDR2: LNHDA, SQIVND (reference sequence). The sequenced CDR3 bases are TGTGCCAGTAGTATAGCCGGGAGGGGCCTAGGCCTCTCTGGGGCCAACGTC. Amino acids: CASSIAGRGLGLSGANV. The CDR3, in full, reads CASSIAGRGLGLSGANVLTF.

The CDR3 sequence is CASSMVRSGANVLFF. The DNA read from the CDR3 is TGTGCCAGTAGTATGGTAAGGTCTGGGGCCAACGTG. This chain links TRBV19 with TRBJ2-2; possibly TRBD1 for D (5 bases). The CDR3 end falls 3 residues outside the read, so it is completed with the germline J gene. The CDR3 is 15 residues long. Germline V CDR1 and CDR2: LNHDA, SQIVND (reference sequence).

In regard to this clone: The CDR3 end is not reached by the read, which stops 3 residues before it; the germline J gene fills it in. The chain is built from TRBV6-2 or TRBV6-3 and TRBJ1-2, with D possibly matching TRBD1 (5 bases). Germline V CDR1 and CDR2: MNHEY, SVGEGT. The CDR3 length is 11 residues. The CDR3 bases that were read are TGTGCCAGCAGGGGGGGTAACGAC. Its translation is CASRGGND. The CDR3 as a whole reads CASRGGNDYTF.

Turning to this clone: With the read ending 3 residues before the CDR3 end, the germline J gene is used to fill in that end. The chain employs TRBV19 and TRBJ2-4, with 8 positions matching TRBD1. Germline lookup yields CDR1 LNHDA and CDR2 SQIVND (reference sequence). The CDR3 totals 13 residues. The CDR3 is CASTPTGAYGQYF. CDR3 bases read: TGTGCCAGTACCCCGACAGGGGCTTATGGT. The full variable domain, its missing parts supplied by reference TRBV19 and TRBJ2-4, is DGGITQSPKYLFRKEGQNVTLSCEQNLNHDAMYWYRQDPGQGLRLIYYSQIVNDFQKGDIAEGYSVSREKKESFPLTVTSAQKNPTAFYLCASTPTGAYGQYFGAGTRLSVL.

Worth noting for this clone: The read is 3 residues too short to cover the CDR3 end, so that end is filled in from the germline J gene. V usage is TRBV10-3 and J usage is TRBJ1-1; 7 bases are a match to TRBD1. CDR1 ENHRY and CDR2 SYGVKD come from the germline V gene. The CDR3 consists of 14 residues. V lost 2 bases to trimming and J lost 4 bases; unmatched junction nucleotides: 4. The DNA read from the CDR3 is TGTGCCATCAGTGAGGGACAGGAGGTCACTGAA. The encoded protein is CAISEGQEVTE. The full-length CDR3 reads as CAISEGQEVTEAFF.

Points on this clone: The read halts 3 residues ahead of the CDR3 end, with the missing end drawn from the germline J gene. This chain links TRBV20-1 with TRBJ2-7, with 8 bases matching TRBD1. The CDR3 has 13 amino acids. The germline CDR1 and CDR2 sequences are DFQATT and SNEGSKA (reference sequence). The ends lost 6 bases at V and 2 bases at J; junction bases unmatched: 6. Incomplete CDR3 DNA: TGCAGTGCCAGGGGGCGCGTTACCTACGAG. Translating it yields CSARGRVTYE. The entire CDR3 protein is CSARGRVTYEQYF.

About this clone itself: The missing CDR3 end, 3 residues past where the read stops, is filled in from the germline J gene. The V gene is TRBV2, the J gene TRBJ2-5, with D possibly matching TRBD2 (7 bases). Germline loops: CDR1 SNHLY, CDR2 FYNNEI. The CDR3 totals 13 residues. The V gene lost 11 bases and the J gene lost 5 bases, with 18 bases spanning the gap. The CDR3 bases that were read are TGTGCCCGAAGGGGGGGGAGGGCCGAGACC. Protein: CARRGGRAET. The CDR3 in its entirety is CARRGGRAETQYF.

The CDR3 bases that were read are TGTGCCAGCAGCTTTAGGACAGGGGGCCATCAGCCC. Residues: CASSFRTGGHQP. The full CDR3 protein reads CASSFRTGGHQPQHF. This chain connects TRBV5-6 to TRBJ1-5, with 11 bases that match TRBD1. The read falls 3 residues short of the CDR3 end, and the missing part is taken from the germline J gene. This CDR3 is built from 15 residues. Germline lookup yields CDR1 SGHDT and CDR2 YYEEEE. The trim removed 2 bases at V and 5 bases at J, leaving 3 bases unmatched.